This T cell receptor beta chain is drawn from a study of blood T cell repertoires in COVID-19. For the study at large: Spain, Italy and the United States supplied samples that represented acute and convalescent COVID-19. T cells, B-cell-depleted T cells, or PBMCs supplied cDNA or gDNA.

The CDR3 has 13 amino acids. J gave up 8 bases and V 3 bases, and 6 bases lay outside the gene matches. As processed by the authors: Amplification of reference gene primers provided the estimated nucleated cell counts. TCRdb's table, derived via immunoSEQ multiplex PCR, lists solely in-frame clones and lacks some. That table is the source of V, J and clone size, and D and trimming were worked out from the DNA. The sample yields about 93,000 clones, around four fifths seen once. Only a few counts were recorded for this clone. The chain combines TRBV12-3 or TRBV12-4 with TRBJ1-2; 7 nucleotides agree with TRBD1. The sample was peripheral blood. This receptor was obtained from a human donor in a cohort sampled during active COVID-19. The CDR3 region is CASSFRQGDGYTF. The CDR3 DNA reads TGTGCCAGCAGTTTTAGGCAGGGGGACGGCTACACCTTC.